These T cell receptor beta chains were read from a single sample in a study of blood T cell repertoires in COVID-19. The assay was immunoSEQ multiplex PCR, and TCRdb's table has in-frame clones only and misses some. The sample lists approximately 300,000 clones; roughly 85% were seen once. The sequencing sample was made of PBMCs or T cells enriched from blood (not recorded which). The receptors here all came from a woman under 40 who had recovered from COVID-19. Each CDR3 is given with its conserved first and last residue. The D gene is left open where the match is weak. The size field is filled for only some rows; it gives once, few, many or a size class.

V gene: TRBV29-1
D gene: NA
clone size: once
J gene: TRBJ2-2
CDR3 protein: CSVPEAGELFF
CDR3 DNA: TGCAGCGTTCCAGAGGCCGGGGAGCTGTTTTTT

V gene: TRBV4-2
D gene: TRBD1
clone size: few
J gene: TRBJ1-5
CDR3 protein: CASSQAARTGGRNQPQHF
CDR3 DNA: TGTGCCAGCAGCCAAGCGGCGAGGACAGGGGGCAGAAATCAGCCCCAGCATTTT

V gene: TRBV28
D gene: NA
clone size: NA
J gene: TRBJ2-7
CDR3 protein: CASGEGGSSYEQYF
CDR3 DNA: TGTGCCAGCGGGGAGGGGGGGTCCTCCTACGAGCAGTACTTC

V gene: TRBV29-1
D gene: NA
clone size: NA
J gene: TRBJ1-3
CDR3 protein: CSVSKRTQVGAGNTIYF
CDR3 DNA: TGCAGCGTTTCTAAAAGAACCCAAGTAGGGGCTGGAAACACCATATATTTT

V gene: TRBV20-1
D gene: NA
clone size: NA
J gene: TRBJ1-6
CDR3 protein: CSASSDRGLSSYNSPLHF
CDR3 DNA: TGCAGTGCTAGTAGTGATAGGGGGTTAAGCTCCTATAATTCACCCCTCCACTTT

V gene: TRBV2
D gene: NA
clone size: NA
J gene: TRBJ1-2
CDR3 protein: CASSERTGYGYTF
CDR3 DNA: TGTGCCAGCAGTGAGCGTACAGGCTATGGCTACACCTTC

V gene: TRBV5-1
D gene: NA
clone size: NA
J gene: TRBJ1-6
CDR3 protein: CASRQSQGGGQPLHF
CDR3 DNA: TGCGCCAGCAGGCAGAGTCAGGGAGGCGGTCAACCCCTCCACTTT

V gene: TRBV11-2
D gene: NA
clone size: once
J gene: TRBJ2-7
CDR3 protein: CASRNSKPSYEQYF
CDR3 DNA: TGTGCCAGCAGGAACAGCAAACCTTCCTACGAGCAGTACTTC

V gene: TRBV9
D gene: TRBD1
clone size: NA
J gene: TRBJ1-3
CDR3 protein: CASSVDRVGNTIYF
CDR3 DNA: TGTGCCAGCAGCGTTGACAGGGTTGGAAACACCATATATTTT

V gene: TRBV7-9
D gene: TRBD2
clone size: once
J gene: TRBJ2-3
CDR3 protein: CASSEGLAGKGDTQYF
CDR3 DNA: TGTGCCAGCAGCGAGGGACTAGCGGGGAAGGGAGATACGCAGTATTTT

V gene: TRBV4-1
D gene: NA
clone size: NA
J gene: TRBJ1-1
CDR3 protein: CASSQDFRGAQRAMNTEAFF
CDR3 DNA: TGCGCCAGCAGCCAAGATTTTCGGGGGGCCCAGAGGGCTATGAACACTGAAGCTTTCTTT

V gene: TRBV27
D gene: TRBD1
clone size: NA
J gene: TRBJ1-5
CDR3 protein: CASSFTGGNQPQHF
CDR3 DNA: TGTGCCAGCAGTTTCACAGGGGGCAATCAGCCCCAGCATTTT

V gene: TRBV6-5
D gene: NA
clone size: once
J gene: TRBJ2-1
CDR3 protein: CASSFLGANYNEQFF
CDR3 DNA: TGTGCCAGCAGTTTCCTGGGCGCAAACTACAATGAGCAGTTCTTC

V gene: TRBV3-1/TRBV3-2
D gene: NA
clone size: NA
J gene: TRBJ1-2
CDR3 protein: CATADGYGYTF
CDR3 DNA: TGTGCCACAGCGGACGGGTATGGCTACACCTTC

V gene: TRBV9
D gene: TRBD2
clone size: many
J gene: TRBJ2-7
CDR3 protein: CASSPSGSYYEQYF
CDR3 DNA: TGTGCCAGCAGCCCTAGCGGGAGTTACTACGAGCAGTACTTC

V gene: TRBV27
D gene: TRBD1
clone size: once
J gene: TRBJ1-4
CDR3 protein: CASSLGAGGFKNEKLFF
CDR3 DNA: TGTGCCAGCAGTTTAGGGGCAGGGGGCTTTAAAAATGAAAAACTGTTTTTT

V gene: TRBV6-2/TRBV6-3
D gene: NA
clone size: NA
J gene: TRBJ1-6
CDR3 protein: CASSLGRTRGNSPLHF
CDR3 DNA: TGTGCCAGCAGTCTAGGAAGGACCCGGGGTAATTCACCCCTCCACTTT

V gene: TRBV6-5
D gene: NA
clone size: NA
J gene: TRBJ1-5
CDR3 protein: CASSYSATDNQPQHF
CDR3 DNA: TGTGCCAGCAGTTACAGTGCGACAGACAATCAGCCCCAGCATTTT

V gene: TRBV27
D gene: TRBD2
clone size: NA
J gene: TRBJ2-7
CDR3 protein: CASSSLAGYEQYF
CDR3 DNA: TGTGCCAGCAGTTCACTAGCGGGCTACGAGCAGTACTTC

V gene: TRBV2
D gene: TRBD1
clone size: NA
J gene: TRBJ2-1
CDR3 protein: CASGGQQDRGEYEQFF
CDR3 DNA: TGTGCCAGCGGGGGCCAGCAGGACAGGGGGGAATATGAGCAGTTCTTC

V gene: TRBV7-8
D gene: NA
clone size: NA
J gene: TRBJ2-2
CDR3 protein: CASSPDTGELFF
CDR3 DNA: TGTGCCAGCAGCCCCGACACCGGGGAGCTGTTTTTT

V gene: TRBV5-1
D gene: NA
clone size: NA
J gene: TRBJ2-1
CDR3 protein: CASSSQIESEQFF
CDR3 DNA: TGCGCCAGCAGCTCTCAAATCGAGAGTGAGCAGTTCTTC

V gene: TRBV5-4
D gene: TRBD1
clone size: NA
J gene: TRBJ1-1
CDR3 protein: CASSPSGTGGGNTEAFF
CDR3 DNA: TGTGCCAGCAGCCCATCCGGGACAGGGGGGGGGAACACTGAAGCTTTCTTT

V gene: TRBV3-1/TRBV3-2
D gene: NA
clone size: NA
J gene: TRBJ1-1
CDR3 protein: CASSQGRTEAFF
CDR3 DNA: TGTGCCAGCAGCCAAGGGAGGACTGAAGCTTTCTTT

V gene: TRBV19
D gene: NA
clone size: NA
J gene: TRBJ1-1
CDR3 protein: CASSIWAGEGTEAFF
CDR3 DNA: TGTGCCAGTAGTATTTGGGCAGGGGAGGGCACTGAAGCTTTCTTT

V gene: TRBV18
D gene: TRBD1
clone size: NA
J gene: TRBJ1-3
CDR3 protein: CASSPRTTGGIGTIYF
CDR3 DNA: TGTGCCAGCTCACCCCGAACGACAGGGGGAATTGGCACCATATATTTT

V gene: TRBV6-5
D gene: NA
clone size: NA
J gene: TRBJ2-1
CDR3 protein: CASSYSWELGNEQFF
CDR3 DNA: TGTGCCAGCAGTTACTCGTGGGAGTTGGGAAATGAGCAGTTCTTC

V gene: TRBV6-4
D gene: TRBD1
clone size: NA
J gene: TRBJ1-3
CDR3 protein: CASSRDRGSGNTIYF
CDR3 DNA: TGTGCCAGCAGTCGGGACAGGGGCTCTGGAAACACCATATATTTT

V gene: TRBV10-3
D gene: TRBD1
clone size: once
J gene: TRBJ1-2
CDR3 protein: CAISRHLDRVANYGYTF
CDR3 DNA: TGTGCCATCAGCCGCCACCTTGACAGGGTAGCTAACTATGGCTACACCTTC

V gene: TRBV28
D gene: NA
clone size: NA
J gene: TRBJ1-6
CDR3 protein: CASSIYSLRRGRENSPLHF
CDR3 DNA: TGTGCCAGCAGCATTTACTCCCTTAGAAGAGGGAGGGAGAATTCACCCCTCCACTTT

V gene: TRBV5-1
D gene: TRBD2
clone size: NA
J gene: TRBJ2-1
CDR3 protein: CASSASLAGDLRPNEQFF
CDR3 DNA: TGCGCCAGCAGCGCGTCACTAGCGGGGGACCTAAGACCCAATGAGCAGTTCTTC

V gene: TRBV5-5
D gene: TRBD1
clone size: NA
J gene: TRBJ2-7
CDR3 protein: CASSPRRQGSTYEQYF
CDR3 DNA: TGTGCCAGCAGCCCCAGAAGACAGGGGTCAACCTACGAGCAGTACTTC

V gene: TRBV2
D gene: NA
clone size: NA
J gene: TRBJ2-2
CDR3 protein: CASSDSRNTGELFF
CDR3 DNA: TGTGCCAGCAGTGATAGCAGGAACACCGGGGAGCTGTTTTTT